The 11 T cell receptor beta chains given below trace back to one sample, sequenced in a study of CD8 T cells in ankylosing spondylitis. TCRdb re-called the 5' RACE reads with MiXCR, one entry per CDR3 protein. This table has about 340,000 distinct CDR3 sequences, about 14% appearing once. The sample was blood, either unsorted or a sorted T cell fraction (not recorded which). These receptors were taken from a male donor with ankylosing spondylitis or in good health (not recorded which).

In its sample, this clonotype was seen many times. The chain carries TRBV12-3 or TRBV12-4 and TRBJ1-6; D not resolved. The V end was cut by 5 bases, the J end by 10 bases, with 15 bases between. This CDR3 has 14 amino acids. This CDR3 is CASSRKEGVSPLHF. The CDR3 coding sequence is TGTGCCAGCAGTCGTAAAGAAGGAGTGTCACCCCTCCACTTT.

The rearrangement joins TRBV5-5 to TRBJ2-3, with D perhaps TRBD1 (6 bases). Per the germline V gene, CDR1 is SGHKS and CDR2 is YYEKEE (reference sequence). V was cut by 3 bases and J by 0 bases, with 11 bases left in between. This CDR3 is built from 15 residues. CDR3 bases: TGTGCCAGCAGCTCAGGGACATATAGCACAGATACGCAGTATTTT. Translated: CASSSGTYSTDTQYF.

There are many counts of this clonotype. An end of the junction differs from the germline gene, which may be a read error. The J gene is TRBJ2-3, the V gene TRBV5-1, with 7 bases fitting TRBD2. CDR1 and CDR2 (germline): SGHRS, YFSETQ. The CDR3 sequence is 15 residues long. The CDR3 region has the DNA TGTGCCAGCAGTTTAGGTAGCGGGAGCACAGATACGCAGTATTTT. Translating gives CASSLGSGSTDTQYF.

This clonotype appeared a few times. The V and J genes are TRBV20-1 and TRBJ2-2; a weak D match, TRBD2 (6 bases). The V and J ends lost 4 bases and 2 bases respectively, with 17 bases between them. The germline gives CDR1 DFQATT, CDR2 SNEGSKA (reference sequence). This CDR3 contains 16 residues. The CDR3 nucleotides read TGCAGTGCTACGCCTACTAGCCGGATCAACACCGGGGAGCTGTTTTTT. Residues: CSATPTSRINTGELFF.

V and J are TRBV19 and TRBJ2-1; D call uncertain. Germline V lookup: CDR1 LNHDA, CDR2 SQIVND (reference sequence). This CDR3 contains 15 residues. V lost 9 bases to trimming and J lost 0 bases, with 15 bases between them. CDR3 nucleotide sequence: TGTGCCAGCCGAGAGACCCGCAGCTCCTACAATGAGCAGTTCTTC. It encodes CASRETRSSYNEQFF.

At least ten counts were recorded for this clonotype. The CDR3 loop is CASNFRNMNTEAFF. DNA for the CDR3: TGTGCCAGCAACTTCAGAAACATGAACACTGAAGCTTTCTTT. The chain joins TRBV27 to TRBJ1-1, with D uncertain. Germline-derived CDR1 and CDR2 are MNHEY and SMNVEV (reference sequence). V lost 7 bases and J lost 0, with 12 bases in between. The CDR3 covers 14 residues.

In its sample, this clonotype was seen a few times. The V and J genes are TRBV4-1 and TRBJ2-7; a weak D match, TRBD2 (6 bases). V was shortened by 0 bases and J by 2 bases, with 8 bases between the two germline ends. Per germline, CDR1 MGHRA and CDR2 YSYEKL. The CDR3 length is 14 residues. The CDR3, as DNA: TGCGCCAGCAGCCAAGATCCGGGGGCCTACGAGCAGTACTTC. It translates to CASSQDPGAYEQYF.

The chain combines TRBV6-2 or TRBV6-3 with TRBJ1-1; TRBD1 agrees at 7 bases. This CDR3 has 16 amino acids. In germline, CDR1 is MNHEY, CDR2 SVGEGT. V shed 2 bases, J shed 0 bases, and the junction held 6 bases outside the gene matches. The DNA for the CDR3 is TGTGCCAGCAGTTACCCCAACAGGGGACTGAACACTGAAGCTTTCTTT. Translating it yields CASSYPNRGLNTEAFF.

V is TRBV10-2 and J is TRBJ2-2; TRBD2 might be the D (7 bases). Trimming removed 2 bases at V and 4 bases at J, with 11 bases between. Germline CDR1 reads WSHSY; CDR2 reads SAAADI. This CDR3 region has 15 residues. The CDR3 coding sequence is TGCGCCAGCAGTGAGCGGGGGGCGAGCACCGGGGAGCTGTTTTTT. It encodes CASSERGASTGELFF.

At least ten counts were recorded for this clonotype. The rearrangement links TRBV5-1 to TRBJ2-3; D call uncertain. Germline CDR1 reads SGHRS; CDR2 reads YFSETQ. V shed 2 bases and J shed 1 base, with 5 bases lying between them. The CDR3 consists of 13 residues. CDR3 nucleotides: TGCGCCAGCAGCTTATGGGGCACAGATACGCAGTATTTT. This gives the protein CASSLWGTDTQYF.

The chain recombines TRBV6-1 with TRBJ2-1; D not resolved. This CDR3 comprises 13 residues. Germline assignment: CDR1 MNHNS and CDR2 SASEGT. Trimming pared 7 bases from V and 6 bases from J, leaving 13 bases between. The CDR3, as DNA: TGTGCCAGCATCAAGTGGGGTTTCAATGAGCAGTTCTTC. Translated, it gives CASIKWGFNEQFF.